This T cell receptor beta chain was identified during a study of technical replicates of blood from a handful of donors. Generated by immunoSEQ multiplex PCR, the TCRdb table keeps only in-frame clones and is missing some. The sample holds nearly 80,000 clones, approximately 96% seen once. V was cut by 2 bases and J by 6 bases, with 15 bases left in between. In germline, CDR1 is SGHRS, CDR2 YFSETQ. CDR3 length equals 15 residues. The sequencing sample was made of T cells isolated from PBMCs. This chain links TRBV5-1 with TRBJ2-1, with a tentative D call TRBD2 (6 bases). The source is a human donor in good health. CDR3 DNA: TGCGCCAGCAGCTTTAACGGGGGTGATGCCAATGAGCAGTTCTTC. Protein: CASSFNGGDANEQFF.